Shown below are 7 T cell receptor beta chains from a single sample sequenced in a study of molecular identifiers for immune sequencing clone quantification. MiXCR, run by TCRdb on the PCR reads, gives a single entry per CDR3 protein. The table has approximately 550,000 distinct CDR3 sequences, around 23% seen once. What was sequenced was naive CD8+ T cells from blood, with Jurkat cell RNA spiked in. Subset given: FACS-sorted CD8+CD4-CCR7+CD45RA+ naive T cells. Receptor source: a human donor in good health. Some libraries in this study had Jurkat cell RNA spiked in.

The table lists this clonotype with many counts. The rearrangement links TRBV4-3 to TRBJ2-7, with 12 bases fitting TRBD2. This CDR3 region has 15 residues. Germline CDR1 is LGHNA and CDR2 is YSLEER. V shed 4 bases and J 3 bases; nucleotides not matched to a gene: 4. The CDR3: CASSPGLAGLYEQYF. The CDR3 DNA follows: TGCGCCAGCAGCCCCGGACTAGCGGGGCTCTACGAGCAGTACTTC.

The CDR3 protein is CASSLIMNTEAFF. DNA for the CDR3: TGTGCCAGCAGTTTAATTATGAACACTGAAGCTTTCTTT. This sequence joins TRBV12-3 or TRBV12-4 and TRBJ1-1; D gene ambiguous. The CDR3 spans 13 residues. V lost 2 bases, J lost 0 bases, and 4 bases lay in between.

For this clonotype: A much larger clone differs from this one at a single base, so this may be a read error. V is TRBV13 and J is TRBJ2-7; TRBD1 aligns across 9 bases. Germline CDR1 is PRHDT and CDR2 is FYEKMQ (reference sequence). This CDR3 spans 13 amino acids. The CDR3 loop is CASSRQGGYGQYF. CDR3 DNA sequence: TGTGCCAGCAGCCGACAGGGGGGTTACGGGCAGTACTTC.

This chain connects TRBV13 to TRBJ2-5, with D uncertain. V lost 2 bases and J lost 8, with 9 bases in between. The CDR3 covers 12 residues. Germline-derived CDR1 and CDR2 are PRHDT and FYEKMQ (reference sequence). The CDR3 here is CASSLRFDTQYF. CDR3 bases: TGTGCCAGCAGCTTAAGGTTCGATACCCAGTACTTC.

Remarks on this clonotype: This may come from a read error, since a much larger clone is one base off. The chain uses TRBV19 and TRBJ2-5, with D possibly TRBD1 on 6 matching bases. The CDR3 covers 16 residues. In germline, CDR1 is LNHDA, CDR2 SQIVND (reference sequence). The CDR3 loop reads CASSIPTGPYQEPQYF. CDR3 DNA sequence: TGTGCCAGTAGTATCCCCACAGGGCCGTACCAAGAGCCCCAGTACTTC.

J is TRBJ2-7 and V is TRBV20-1; 12 nucleotides match TRBD2. Germline V gene sequence: CDR1 DFQATT, CDR2 SNEGSKA (reference sequence). The ends lost 6 bases at V and 1 base at J; junction bases unmatched: 10. The CDR3 consists of 16 residues. The CDR3 protein is CSARPQGLAGSYEQYF. CDR3 nucleotides: TGCAGTGCCAGGCCACAAGGACTAGCGGGGTCCTACGAGCAGTACTTC.

The chain links TRBV12-3 or TRBV12-4 to TRBJ1-4; D perhaps matches TRBD1 (5 bases). The CDR3 totals 14 residues. Trimming shortened V by 7 bases and J by 8 bases, and 17 bases separated the two germline ends. The CDR3 reads CASTSTGRDEKLFF. The DNA for the CDR3 is TGTGCCAGCACCTCGACGGGACGGGACGAAAAACTGTTTTTT.